Following are 28 T cell receptor beta chains from one sample sequenced in a study of T-cell reconstitution after alpha-beta-depleted transplantation in children. Preparation of the TCRbeta library involved a method that used unique molecular identifiers. TCRdb fed the PCR reads into MiXCR, producing one record per CDR3 protein. The sample includes about 100,000 distinct CDR3 sequences, about 6% seen only once; the top ten take roughly 6.1%. Material: PBMCs, mostly from graft donor cells, obtained 60 days after TCRalphabeta/CD19-depleted stem cell transplant. These receptor sequences come from a female patient aged 2-10 years who had a stem cell transplant for Fanconi anemia, so the T cells may come from the graft donor.

This clonotype was detected ten times or more. The rearrangement joins TRBV7-2 to TRBJ2-7; D is possibly TRBD1 (5 bases). There are 15 residues in the CDR3. CDR1 and CDR2 from the germline V gene are SGHTA and FQGNSA. V was shortened by 5 bases and J by 2 bases, with 16 bases between the two germline ends. CDR3 amino acids: CASSPRQIVAYEQYF. The CDR3 DNA reads as TGTGCCAGCAGCCCCAGACAGATAGTTGCCTACGAGCAGTACTTC. Together with reference TRBV7-2 and TRBJ2-7, the CDR3 gives the full variable domain: GAGVSQSPSNKVTEKGKDVELRCDPISGHTALYWYRQSLGQGLEFLIYFQGNSAPDKSGLPSDRFSAERTGGSVSTLTIQRTQQEDSAVYLCASSPRQIVAYEQYFGPGTRLTVT.

In this sample, this clonotype turned up many times. This chain uses TRBV7-2 with TRBJ2-3, with D unresolved. Trimming stripped 5 bases from V and 1 base from J, with 7 bases between. The CDR3 is 13 amino acids. Germline V gene lookup returns CDR1 SGHTA and CDR2 FQGNSA. CDR3 sequence (DNA): TGTGCCAGCAGCGTTCTACGCACAGATACGCAGTATTTT. Protein: CASSVLRTDTQYF. Full variable domain (remainder filled in from reference TRBV7-2 and TRBJ2-3): GAGVSQSPSNKVTEKGKDVELRCDPISGHTALYWYRQSLGQGLEFLIYFQGNSAPDKSGLPSDRFSAERTGGSVSTLTIQRTQQEDSAVYLCASSVLRTDTQYFGPGTRLTVL.

This chain links TRBV3-1 with TRBJ2-1; TRBD1 is a possible D gene (5 bases). Deletions cut 0 bases from V and 6 bases from J, with 9 bases between. This CDR3 is 14 amino acids long. Germline CDR1 reads LGHDT; CDR2 reads YNNKEL (reference sequence). Written as DNA, the CDR3 is TGTGCCAGCAGCCAAGATCCAGGGCCCAATGAGCAGTTCTTC. Its protein product is CASSQDPGPNEQFF.

Written as DNA, the CDR3 is TGTGCCAGCAGCGCGCCGGGACAGGGACATGAGCGTTTCTTC. It is translated as CASSAPGQGHERFF. The rearrangement joins TRBV28 to TRBJ2-1, with 9 bases identical to TRBD1. The V gene's germline CDR1 is MDHEN and CDR2 SYDVKM. This CDR3 spans 14 amino acids. Trimming removed 6 bases from V and 16 bases from J; junction bases left unmatched: 16.

This clonotype was seen at least ten times. The rearrangement links TRBV6-5 to TRBJ2-1; D uncertain. Trimming removed 0 bases from V and 6 bases from J, with 9 bases in between. Germline-derived CDR1 and CDR2 are MNHEY and SVGAGI. The CDR3 is made up of 14 amino acids. The CDR3: CASSYSPGLNEQFF. The CDR3 region has the DNA TGTGCCAGCAGTTACTCCCCCGGCCTCAATGAGCAGTTCTTC.

This clonotype was seen many times. The chain joins TRBV4-2 to TRBJ2-1; 10 bases align to TRBD2. CDR1 and CDR2 (germline): LGHNA, YNFKEQ. Losses at the gene ends were 4 bases for V and 4 bases for J; bases not matched to a gene: 10. The CDR3 runs to 17 residues. The CDR3 nucleotides read TGTGCCAGCAGCCCATTTTCTAGCGGGAGTTGGTACAATGAGCAGTTCTTC. Encoded protein: CASSPFSSGSWYNEQFF.

This rearrangement joins TRBV20-1 to TRBJ1-2, with 7 positions matching TRBD1. CDR1 is DFQATT and CDR2 is SNEGSKA in the germline V gene (reference sequence). The CDR3 length is 12 residues. V shed 3 bases and J 3 bases; nucleotides not matched to a gene: 1. CDR3 in amino acids: CSASDRDYGYTF. CDR3 DNA: TGCAGTGCTAGTGACAGGGACTATGGCTACACCTTC.

This clonotype was detected many times. The gene calls are TRBV11-2 and TRBJ2-1; 9 positions match TRBD1. Losses at the gene ends were 2 bases for V and 8 bases for J; bases not matched to a gene: 7. CDR3 length: 15 amino acids. Germline loops: CDR1 SGHAT, CDR2 FQNNGV. The CDR3: CASSLFGQGSDEQFF. DNA of the CDR3: TGTGCCAGCAGCTTATTTGGACAGGGGTCGGATGAGCAGTTCTTC.

This clonotype was detected many times. The CDR3, as DNA: TGTGCCAGCAGTTATAATGGGATTTACCAAGAGACCCAGTACTTC. Amino acid sequence: CASSYNGIYQETQYF. This chain connects TRBV2 to TRBJ2-5; D call uncertain. Germline V gene sequence: CDR1 SNHLY, CDR2 FYNNEI. Between the trimmed V and J ends, which lost 5 bases and 0 bases, there was a span of 13 bases. The CDR3 has 15 amino acids.

This clonotype was counted ten times or more. V gene TRBV7-2 combines with J gene TRBJ1-1, with D maybe TRBD1 (5 bases). Germline CDR1 SGHTA, CDR2 FQGNSA. The V end lost 1 base, the J end lost 3 bases, and 12 bases lay between the germline ends. The length of the CDR3 is 15 residues. In DNA form, the CDR3 reads TGTGCCAGCAGCTTAGGCAGGGTGACATACACTGAAGCTTTCTTT. As protein: CASSLGRVTYTEAFF.

This sequence joins TRBV12-3 or TRBV12-4 and TRBJ2-2; either TRBD1 or TRBD2 may fit D (6 bases each). V was trimmed by 8 bases and J by 0 bases, leaving 13 bases between them. The CDR3 extends over 15 amino acids. The CDR3 loop is CASGLGGANTGELFF. The CDR3 bases are TGTGCCAGCGGGTTGGGGGGCGCGAACACCGGGGAGCTGTTTTTT.

This clonotype has only a few counts. With a much larger clone just one base away, this may be a read error. J is TRBJ2-5 and V is TRBV12-3 or TRBV12-4, with D possibly matching TRBD1 (6 bases). This CDR3 is 19 amino acids long. The CDR3 reads CASCLALNLGQMAKETQYF. CDR3 coding DNA: TGTGCCAGCTGTTTAGCGCTCAACCTCGGACAGATGGCTAAGGAGACCCAGTACTTC.

V is TRBV10-3 and J is TRBJ1-1; the D gene is possibly TRBD1 (6 bases). Trimming shortened V by 3 bases and J by 0 bases, and 14 bases separated the two germline ends. Per the germline V gene, CDR1 is ENHRY and CDR2 is SYGVKD. This CDR3 comprises 16 residues. The CDR3 spells CAISDLGGGLNTEAFF. The CDR3 coding sequence is TGTGCCATCAGTGATTTAGGGGGAGGACTGAACACTGAAGCTTTCTTT.

This clonotype has a count of ten or more. V and J are TRBV25-1 and TRBJ2-7; 16 nucleotides match TRBD2. This CDR3 is 18 amino acids long. V lost 4 bases, J lost 4 bases, and 10 bases stayed unmatched. The germline CDR1 and CDR2 sequences are MGHDK and SYGVNS. The CDR3 loop reads CASSVTGTSGRAAYEQYF. The CDR3 DNA follows: TGTGCCAGCAGTGTCACCGGGACTAGCGGGAGGGCCGCGTACGAGCAGTACTTC.

The chain employs TRBV20-1 and TRBJ2-3, with TRBD1 identical over 10 bases. This CDR3 has 17 amino acids. With 6 bases clipped from V and 4 bases from J, the junction kept 16 bases outside the gene matches. CDR1 is DFQATT, CDR2 SNEGSKA, per germline (reference sequence). CDR3: CSATGTGVVIRPDTQYF. The CDR3 coding sequence is TGCAGTGCGACCGGGACAGGGGTTGTAATTCGTCCAGATACGCAGTATTTT.

This clonotype has a count of ten or more. The chain couples TRBV20-1 to TRBJ2-7, with D perhaps TRBD1 or TRBD2 (5 bases each). The CDR3 runs 14 residues. V lost 5 bases and J lost 2, with 16 bases in between. Germline loops: CDR1 DFQATT, CDR2 SNEGSKA (reference sequence). CDR3 DNA sequence: TGCAGTGCTCGAACCGGGACGGAACCCTACGAGCAGTACTTC. Translated, it gives CSARTGTEPYEQYF.

This clonotype has at least ten counts. The gene calls are TRBV29-1 and TRBJ1-2; D remains unclear. V shed 4 bases and J shed 4 bases, with 10 bases lying between them. Germline CDR1 is SQVTM and CDR2 is ANQGSEA. The CDR3 sequence is 12 residues long. CDR3 residues: CSVGGDPYGYTF. DNA for the CDR3: TGCAGCGTTGGTGGCGATCCCTATGGCTACACCTTC.

This clonotype was seen many times. J is TRBJ2-3 and V is TRBV28, with D uncertain. V was trimmed by 7 bases and J by 2 bases, leaving 22 bases between them. CDR3 size: 17 residues. CDR1 is MDHEN and CDR2 is SYDVKM in the germline V gene. The CDR3 nucleotides read TGTGCCAGCAACCCCATGGGCCCAAGCGAGACCACAGATACGCAGTATTTT. Residues: CASNPMGPSETTDTQYF.

The table lists this clonotype with many counts. The rearrangement links TRBV5-1 to TRBJ2-7; TRBD1 matches 8 bases. Germline CDR1 and CDR2: SGHRS and YFSETQ. The CDR3 consists of 16 residues. With V trimmed by 2 bases and J by 3 bases, 10 bases remained unmatched. CDR3 region: CASSFQKTGGSYEQYF. CDR3 in DNA: TGCGCCAGCAGCTTCCAGAAAACAGGGGGAAGCTACGAGCAGTACTTC.

This chain uses TRBV21-1 with TRBJ2-1; the D call in the table, TRBD2, was not verified against the DNA. TRBV21-1 is reported as a pseudogene. The CDR3 extends over 14 amino acids. The CDR3 reads CASTTTSGYNEQFF. DNA of the CDR3: TGTGCCAGCACGACGACTAGCGGCTACAATGAGCAGTTCTTC.

This clonotype appeared a few times. This chain uses TRBV18 with TRBJ1-2, with 8 bases identical to TRBD1. Unmatched junction bases numbered 4, after V lost 1 base and J lost 3 bases. This CDR3 contains 15 residues. Looked up from germline, CDR1 is KGHSH and CDR2 is LQKENI. CDR3: CASSPRSGGDYGYTF. The CDR3 nucleotides are TGTGCCAGCTCACCACGTTCAGGGGGCGACTATGGCTACACCTTC.

This clonotype appeared a few times. V and J are TRBV5-1 and TRBJ1-4, with TRBD1 identical over 9 bases. Germline V gene sequence: CDR1 SGHRS, CDR2 YFSETQ. CDR3 length: 17 amino acids. The trim removed 4 bases at V and 5 bases at J, leaving 12 bases unmatched. CDR3 loop: CASSPLKLTGGNEKLFF. DNA of the CDR3: TGCGCCAGCAGCCCCTTGAAATTGACAGGGGGAAATGAAAAACTGTTTTTT. Filled out from reference TRBV5-1 and TRBJ1-4, the complete variable domain reads KAGVTQTPRYLIKTRGQQVTLSCSPISGHRSVSWYQQTPGQGLQFLFEYFSETQRNKGNFPGRFSGRQFSNSRSEMNVSTLELGDSALYLCASSPLKLTGGNEKLFFGSGTQLSVL.

V usage is TRBV4-2 and J usage is TRBJ2-5; TRBD2 matches at 13 bases. The junction had 9 bases not matched to a gene; V was cut back by 4 bases and J by 1 base. Looked up from germline, CDR1 is LGHNA and CDR2 is YNFKEQ. This CDR3 is 18 amino acids long. The CDR3 coding sequence is TGTGCCAGCAGCCTGGGACTAGCGGGACTAGCGGGCCAAGAGACCCAGTACTTC. It codes for CASSLGLAGLAGQETQYF.

This chain uses TRBV5-1 with TRBJ2-5; a weak D match, TRBD2 (6 bases). The CDR3 is 15 amino acids. Germline V gene data show CDR1 as SGHRS and CDR2 as YFSETQ. Trimming shortened V by 3 bases and J by 1 base, and 13 bases separated the two germline ends. CDR3 nucleotides: TGCGCCAGCAGCTCCCCACGCGGGGCCCAAGAGACCCAGTACTTC. It specifies CASSSPRGAQETQYF.

Many counts were recorded for this clonotype. The chain uses TRBV28 and TRBJ2-2; D perhaps matches TRBD2 (5 bases). Deletions cut 7 bases from V and 6 bases from J, with 21 bases between. The CDR3 contains 16 residues. From germline, CDR1 is MDHEN and CDR2 SYDVKM. This chain's CDR3 is CASKGRLAGFSGELFF. CDR3 nucleotides: TGTGCCAGCAAGGGAAGGCTAGCCGGTTTCTCCGGGGAGCTGTTTTTT.

This clonotype appeared a few times. The DNA for the CDR3 is TGCAGTGCTGTCCCGGGACTAGGCAATGAGCAGTTCTTC. Translating gives CSAVPGLGNEQFF. V usage is TRBV20-1 and J usage is TRBJ2-1, with 8 bases fitting TRBD2. This CDR3 contains 13 residues. The V segment lost 5 bases and the J segment 6 bases; nucleotides outside the gene matches: 6. Germline V gene data show CDR1 as DFQATT and CDR2 as SNEGSKA (reference sequence).

The sample holds a few counts of this clonotype. The genes are TRBV7-3 and TRBJ2-1; D not certain. The CDR3 covers 13 residues. The V end lost 2 bases, the J end lost 11 bases, and 13 bases lay between the germline ends. Germline CDR1 SGHTA, CDR2 FQGTGA. CDR3 region: CASSLDPPGQQFF. The CDR3 DNA follows: TGTGCCAGCAGCTTAGACCCACCTGGACAGCAGTTCTTC.

This clonotype was found a few times. This rearrangement joins TRBV20-1 to TRBJ2-4, with 8 bases identical to TRBD1. Germline CDR1 and CDR2: DFQATT and SNEGSKA (reference sequence). This CDR3 has 16 amino acids. After removal of 3 bases from V and 8 bases from J, the junction contained 15 bases not matched to a gene. The CDR3, as DNA: TGCAGTGCTAGGAGTCGCTCTCAGGGGGCAAATTACATTCAGTACTTC. Protein: CSARSRSQGANYIQYF.